The T cell receptor beta chain under discussion was sequenced for a study of early T cells in non-severe SARS-CoV-2 infection. For the study at large: Sequenced material consisted of bulk RNA (from unsorted whole blood), and chains were unpaired.

Researchers attached unique molecular identifiers to individual cDNA molecules. TCRdb redid the calling of the 5' RACE reads with MiXCR, one entry per CDR3 protein. The data contain 30,000 to 35,000 distinct CDR3 sequences, approximately 7% of them singletons. This clonotype occurred many times. V was cut by 5 bases and J by 0 bases, with 8 bases left in between. The CDR3 sequence is 14 residues long. Germline V CDR1 and CDR2: MNHEY, SMNVEV (reference sequence). Sequencing was performed on whole blood. This TCR derives from an adult who was a healthcare worker with PCR-confirmed SARS-CoV-2 infection or an uninfected control (not recorded which). This rearrangement joins TRBV27 to TRBJ2-1; no clear D. The CDR3 loop reads CASSPQHSYNEQFF. CDR3 nucleotide sequence: TGTGCCAGCAGTCCCCAGCACTCCTACAATGAGCAGTTCTTC.